The 30 T cell receptor beta chains below come from one sample, sequenced in a study of T cell changes during pregnancy in multiple sclerosis. Generated by immunoSEQ multiplex PCR, the TCRdb table keeps only in-frame clones and is missing some. The sample gives tens of thousands of clones, roughly 90% of which show up once; around 0.16% is in the top ten. Material: CD4+ T cells from peripheral blood mononuclear cells, obtained after pregnancy. The receptors here all came from a female donor in good health, enrolled as a control in a pregnancy study.

V and J are TRBV4-2 and TRBJ2-7; 8 nucleotides agree with TRBD2. Trimming removed 4 bases from V and 5 bases from J; junction bases left unmatched: 7. Germline values: CDR1 LGHNA, CDR2 YNFKEQ. The CDR3 has 14 residues. CDR3: CASSRGTRSDEQYF. The CDR3 DNA reads as TGTGCCAGCAGCCGGGGGACTAGGTCGGACGAGCAGTACTTC.

The CDR3: CASSEGAGVNSPLHF. The CDR3 coding sequence is TGTGCCAGCAGTGAAGGGGCAGGGGTGAATTCACCCCTCCACTTT. The gene calls are TRBV2 and TRBJ1-6; a possible D gene is TRBD1 (6 bases). This CDR3 has 15 amino acids. Germline values: CDR1 SNHLY, CDR2 FYNNEI. V was pared by 1 base and J by 7 bases, with 11 bases between.

This chain uses TRBV4-2 with TRBJ1-2; maybe TRBD1 (6 bases). Trimming removed 0 bases from V and 4 bases from J, with 15 bases in between. This CDR3 has 16 amino acids. The V gene's germline CDR1 is LGHNA and CDR2 YNFKEQ. CDR3 protein: CASSQDQGQAFYGYTF. DNA of the CDR3: TGTGCCAGCAGCCAAGATCAGGGGCAGGCCTTCTATGGCTACACCTTC.

The chain recombines TRBV7-3 with TRBJ2-3, with TRBD2 as a possible D gene (6 bases). Germline values: CDR1 SGHTA, CDR2 FQGTGA. V lost 8 bases, J lost 2 bases, and 14 bases lay in between. The CDR3 has 14 amino acids. CDR3 in amino acids: CASALRGPTDTQYF. The DNA for the CDR3 is TGTGCCAGCGCCTTGCGGGGCCCCACAGATACGCAGTATTTT.

The chain carries TRBV15 and TRBJ1-2, with D possibly TRBD1 on 6 matching bases. Germline CDR1 LNHNV, CDR2 YYDKDF (reference sequence). Trimming stripped 1 base from V and 4 bases from J, with 13 bases between. The CDR3 has 15 amino acids. CDR3 coding DNA: TGTGCCACCAGCAGAGCCGGGACATCCGGCTATGGCTACACCTTC. Its translation: CATSRAGTSGYGYTF. Full variable domain (remainder filled in from reference TRBV15 and TRBJ1-2): DAMVIQNPRYQVTQFGKPVTLSCSQTLNHNVMYWYQQKSSQAPKLLFHYYDKDFNNEADTPDNFQSRRPNTSFCFLDIRSPGLGDTAMYLCATSRAGTSGYGYTFGSGTRLTVV.

The chain uses TRBV30 and TRBJ1-5; 12 bases fit TRBD1. Germline V gene sequence: CDR1 GTSNPN, CDR2 SVGIG (reference sequence). The V gene end was trimmed by 3 bases and the J gene end by 6 bases; junction bases not matched to a gene: 3. This CDR3 contains 14 residues. CDR3 region: CAWSRDRGLQPQHF. For the CDR3, the DNA is TGTGCCTGGAGCCGGGACAGGGGGCTTCAGCCCCAGCATTTT.

This chain links TRBV2 with TRBJ2-1; TRBD2 matches at 13 bases. The CDR3 is 18 residues long. Looked up from germline, CDR1 is SNHLY and CDR2 is FYNNEI. The V segment lost 6 bases and the J segment 2 bases; nucleotides outside the gene matches: 10. CDR3 sequence: CASSARLAGGPTYNEQFF. CDR3 coding DNA: TGTGCCAGCAGCGCCCGACTAGCGGGGGGCCCTACCTACAATGAGCAGTTCTTC.

The chain employs TRBV18 and TRBJ1-1, with D uncertain. V lost 2 bases, J lost 4 bases, and 8 bases lay in between. Looked up from germline, CDR1 is KGHSH and CDR2 is LQKENI. CDR3 length equals 13 residues. The CDR3 nucleotides are TGTGCCAGCTCACCAATGGAGCGCACTGAAGCTTTCTTT. Its protein product is CASSPMERTEAFF.

This chain links TRBV21-1 with TRBJ1-5; the tabulated D call, TRBD1, remains unverified against the DNA. TRBV21-1 is described as a pseudogene. The CDR3 extends over 22 amino acids. CDR3 protein: CASSKKASRRTGVTSGNQPQHF. CDR3 in DNA: TGTGCCAGCAGCAAAAAAGCATCCAGGCGCACAGGGGTCACAAGCGGCAATCAGCCCCAGCATTTT.

The J gene is TRBJ1-1, the V gene TRBV5-5; 10 positions match TRBD1. CDR3 length: 15 residues. Germline trimming cut 0 bases from V and 4 bases from J; bases unmatched to any gene: 3. In germline, CDR1 is SGHKS, CDR2 YYEKEE (reference sequence). CDR3 residues: CASSLAGTGVTEAFF. The CDR3 DNA follows: TGTGCCAGCAGCTTGGCCGGGACAGGGGTCACTGAAGCTTTCTTT.

J is TRBJ2-5 and V is TRBV18, with TRBD1 matching over 8 bases. The germline CDR1 and CDR2 sequences are KGHSH and LQKENI. This CDR3 is built from 16 residues. The junction had 14 bases not matched to a gene; V was cut back by 3 bases and J by 8 bases. CDR3 sequence reads: CASSPYRQGPRGTQYF. CDR3 in DNA: TGTGCCAGCTCACCTTACCGACAGGGGCCCCGAGGAACCCAGTACTTC.

The chain recombines TRBV28 with TRBJ2-7, with D maybe TRBD2 (5 bases). Trimming took off 1 base at V and 7 bases at J, with 11 bases between the two ends. The V gene's germline CDR1 is MDHEN and CDR2 SYDVKM. The length of the CDR3 is 13 residues. CDR3 sequence (DNA): TGTGCCAGCAGTTTATCTAGCATGCAAGAGCAGTACTTC. This gives the protein CASSLSSMQEQYF.

V gene TRBV7-3 combines with J gene TRBJ1-1; unclear D gene. Per the germline V gene, CDR1 is SGHTA and CDR2 is FQGTGA. The CDR3 length is 13 residues. V lost 5 bases and J 2 bases, leaving 9 bases between the germline ends. The CDR3 DNA sequence: TGTGCCAGCAGCGGGCAGAGAAACACTGAAGCTTTCTTT. It yields the protein CASSGQRNTEAFF.

The chain has TRBV29-1 and TRBJ1-1; TRBD1 aligns across 7 bases. From germline, CDR1 is SQVTM and CDR2 ANQGSEA. The length of the CDR3 is 12 residues. The J segment lost 0 bases and the V segment lost 6 bases, leaving 1 base of the junction unmatched. The CDR3 region is CSVRGLNTEAFF. The CDR3 DNA reads as TGCAGCGTGAGGGGGCTGAACACTGAAGCTTTCTTT.

This chain uses TRBV15 with TRBJ2-7; D gene uncertain. Germline V gene lookup returns CDR1 LNHNV and CDR2 YYDKDF (reference sequence). The V and J ends lost 0 bases and 2 bases respectively, with 5 bases between them. There are 13 residues in the CDR3. The CDR3 region is CATSREATYEQYF. The CDR3 nucleotides are TGTGCCACCAGCAGAGAGGCCACCTACGAGCAGTACTTC. Looking up the rest from reference TRBV15 and TRBJ2-7 gives the full variable domain: DAMVIQNPRYQVTQFGKPVTLSCSQTLNHNVMYWYQQKSSQAPKLLFHYYDKDFNNEADTPDNFQSRRPNTSFCFLDIRSPGLGDTAMYLCATSREATYEQYFGPGTRLTVT.

This chain connects TRBV5-5 to TRBJ2-3; 12 bases are shared with TRBD2. V lost 4 bases, J lost 1 base, and 4 bases stayed unmatched. The CDR3 has 16 residues. CDR1 is SGHKS and CDR2 is YYEKEE in the germline V gene (reference sequence). CDR3 loop: CASSRTSGGRTDTQYF. As DNA, the CDR3 is TGTGCCAGCAGCCGTACTAGCGGGGGGCGCACAGATACGCAGTATTTT. Together with reference TRBV5-5 and TRBJ2-3, the CDR3 gives the full variable domain: DAGVTQSPTHLIKTRGQQVTLRCSPISGHKSVSWYQQVLGQGPQFIFQYYEKEERGRGNFPDRFSARQFPNYSSELNVNALLLGDSALYLCASSRTSGGRTDTQYFGPGTRLTVL.

The rearrangement uses TRBV18 and TRBJ1-5; D call uncertain. The CDR3 is 17 amino acids. V was shortened by 0 bases and J by 6 bases, with 18 bases between the two germline ends. The germline CDR1 and CDR2 sequences are KGHSH and LQKENI. The CDR3 sequence is CASSPPEGPGVGQPQHF. The CDR3 nucleotides are TGTGCCAGCTCACCACCAGAAGGCCCCGGGGTGGGTCAGCCCCAGCATTTT.

The V gene is TRBV28, the J gene TRBJ1-1, with 8 bases lining up with TRBD1. The J segment lost 1 base and the V segment lost 4 bases, leaving 5 bases of the junction unmatched. The CDR3 is made up of 15 amino acids. Germline CDR1 and CDR2: MDHEN and SYDVKM. This CDR3 reads CASSSRTGWNTEAFF. The CDR3 DNA follows: TGTGCCAGCAGTTCAAGGACAGGGTGGAACACTGAAGCTTTCTTT. The entire variable domain, with the rest obtained from reference TRBV28 and TRBJ1-1, is as follows: DVKVTQSSRYLVKRTGEKVFLECVQDMDHENMFWYRQDPGLGLRLIYFSYDVKMKEKGDIPEGYSVSREKKERFSLILESASTNQTSMYLCASSSRTGWNTEAFFGQGTRLTVV.

CDR3 residues: CAISESPLALNQETQYF. The CDR3 nucleotides are TGTGCCATCAGTGAGTCTCCTCTAGCGCTAAACCAAGAGACCCAGTACTTC. The chain couples TRBV10-3 to TRBJ2-5, with a weak D call TRBD2 (6 bases). Trimming removed 0 bases from V and 0 bases from J, with 14 bases in between. Germline V gene lookup returns CDR1 ENHRY and CDR2 SYGVKD. This CDR3 comprises 17 residues.

The rearrangement joins TRBV6-5 to TRBJ2-1, with D possibly being TRBD1 (6 bases). Germline-derived CDR1 and CDR2 are MNHEY and SVGAGI. V lost 8 bases and J lost 0, with 14 bases in between. This CDR3 contains 15 residues. CDR3 protein: CASGGRLSSYNEQFF. CDR3 DNA sequence: TGTGCCAGCGGGGGCCGATTAAGCTCCTACAATGAGCAGTTCTTC.

This chain joins TRBV10-3 and TRBJ1-2; D is unresolved. In germline, CDR1 is ENHRY, CDR2 SYGVKD. The CDR3 is 12 amino acids. V dropped 0 bases and J dropped 5 bases, with 4 bases sitting between them. The CDR3 DNA reads TGTGCCATCAGTGAGTCCCTTTATGGCTACACCTTC. Translation: CAISESLYGYTF.

J is TRBJ2-2 and V is TRBV19, with D possibly matching TRBD2 (6 bases). The ends were cut back, 2 bases at V and 5 bases at J, with 12 bases in the middle. Germline values: CDR1 LNHDA, CDR2 SQIVND (reference sequence). This CDR3 has 15 residues. CDR3 residues: CASSIPGSGTGELFF. CDR3 nucleotide sequence: TGTGCCAGTAGTATACCAGGGAGCGGGACCGGGGAGCTGTTTTTT.

This chain links TRBV28 with TRBJ2-7, with D perhaps TRBD1 (6 bases). This CDR3 is 12 amino acids long. Germline loops: CDR1 MDHEN, CDR2 SYDVKM. V was pared by 8 bases and J by 9 bases, with 17 bases between. The CDR3 protein is CASGQGPSRQYF. The CDR3 bases are TGTGCCAGCGGGCAGGGGCCGTCCCGGCAGTACTTC.

The V gene is TRBV7-9, the J gene TRBJ1-1; D is perhaps TRBD1 (5 bases). The germline CDR1 and CDR2 sequences are SEHNR and FQNEAQ (reference sequence). This CDR3 contains 12 residues. The V and J ends lost 5 bases and 9 bases respectively, with 13 bases between them. The CDR3 sequence is CASSQRQIQAFF. CDR3 DNA: TGTGCCAGCAGCCAAAGACAGATTCAAGCTTTCTTT.

This chain uses TRBV4-1 with TRBJ2-3; no definite D call. This CDR3 is built from 15 residues. Trimming cost V 4 bases and J 1 base, with 12 bases left between them. The germline V gene has CDR1 MGHRA and CDR2 YSYEKL. The CDR3 sequence is CASSPTASRTDTQYF. CDR3 DNA: TGCGCCAGCAGCCCAACAGCCTCCCGCACAGATACGCAGTATTTT.

The V gene is TRBV30, the J gene TRBJ1-1; 7 nucleotides agree with TRBD1. Per the germline V gene, CDR1 is GTSNPN and CDR2 is SVGIG (reference sequence). The CDR3 extends over 13 amino acids. V gave up 1 base and J gave up 5 bases; unmatched junction bases: 4. CDR3 in amino acids: CAWSEETGTEAFF. The DNA of the CDR3 is TGTGCCTGGAGTGAGGAGACAGGGACTGAAGCTTTCTTT.

This clone appeared a few times. CDR3 amino acids: CASSPYLGRNTEAFF. CDR3 bases: TGTGCCAGCAGTCCTTATTTGGGCCGAAACACTGAAGCTTTCTTT. The rearrangement links TRBV6-5 to TRBJ1-1; D is uncertain. This CDR3 has 15 residues. Germline CDR1 reads MNHEY; CDR2 reads SVGAGI. Trimming removed 5 bases at V and 2 bases at J, with 15 bases between.

A remark on this clone: At one boundary the junction diverges from the germline segment, which might be a read error. The same CDR3 is also encoded by other DNA sequences in this sample. The chain couples TRBV6-1 to TRBJ1-2; 7 bases match TRBD1. Germline V gene data show CDR1 as MNHNS and CDR2 as SASEGT. CDR3 length equals 13 residues. The CDR3 DNA reads TGTGCCAGCAGCGAAAAAGGGACAGTAAACCCTTTCTTC. Its protein is CASSEKGTVNPFF.

This chain links TRBV2 with TRBJ1-2; D unresolved. Trimming left V 5 bases short and J 2 bases short, with 3 bases between. The germline gives CDR1 SNHLY, CDR2 FYNNEI. The CDR3 runs to 11 residues. CDR3 residues: CASSLNYGYTF. The CDR3 DNA reads TGTGCCAGCAGTCTAAACTATGGCTACACCTTC.

The rearrangement joins TRBV14 to TRBJ2-5, with D maybe TRBD2 (6 bases). In germline, CDR1 is SGHDN, CDR2 FVKESK. The CDR3 contains 15 residues. Between the trimmed V and J ends, which lost 4 bases and 7 bases, there was a span of 19 bases. The CDR3 is CASSLNSGFGGTQYF. CDR3 sequence (DNA): TGTGCCAGCAGCCTGAATAGCGGCTTCGGGGGGACCCAGTACTTC. Using reference TRBV14 and TRBJ2-5 for the parts outside the CDR3, the full variable domain is EAGVTQFPSHSVIEKGQTVTLRCDPISGHDNLYWYRRVMGKEIKFLLHFVKESKQDESGMPNNRFLAERTGGTYSTLKVQPAELEDSGVYFCASSLNSGFGGTQYFGPGTRLLVL.